This T cell receptor beta chain appears in the sequencing data of a study of CD8 T cells in ankylosing spondylitis. TCRdb re-derived calls from the 5' RACE reads in MiXCR, one entry per CDR3 protein. The repertoire holds 350,000 to 450,000 distinct CDR3 sequences, approximately 20% seen once, with 13% in the top ten. CDR1 and CDR2 (germline): SGHRS, YFSETQ. The CDR3 spans 11 residues. The V end was cut by 0 bases, the J end by 12 bases, with 9 bases between. The genes are TRBV5-1 and TRBJ1-1; D is undetermined. Sequencing was performed on blood, either unsorted or a sorted T cell fraction (not recorded which). The sequence was obtained from a male donor with ankylosing spondylitis or in good health (not recorded which). The CDR3 DNA reads as TGCGCCAGCAGCTTGGGTCTGGGGACTTTCTTT. Amino acid sequence: CASSLGLGTFF.